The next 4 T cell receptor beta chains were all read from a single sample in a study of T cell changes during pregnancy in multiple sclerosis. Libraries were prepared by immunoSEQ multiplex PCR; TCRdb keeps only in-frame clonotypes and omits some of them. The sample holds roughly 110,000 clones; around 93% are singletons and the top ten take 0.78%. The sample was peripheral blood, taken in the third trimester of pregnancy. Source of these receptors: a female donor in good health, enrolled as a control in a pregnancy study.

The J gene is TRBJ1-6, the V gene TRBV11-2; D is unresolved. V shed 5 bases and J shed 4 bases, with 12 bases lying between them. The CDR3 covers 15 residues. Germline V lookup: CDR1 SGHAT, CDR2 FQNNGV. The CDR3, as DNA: TGTGCCAGCAGCGTTAACACAGTTTATAATTCACCCCTCCACTTT. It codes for CASSVNTVYNSPLHF.

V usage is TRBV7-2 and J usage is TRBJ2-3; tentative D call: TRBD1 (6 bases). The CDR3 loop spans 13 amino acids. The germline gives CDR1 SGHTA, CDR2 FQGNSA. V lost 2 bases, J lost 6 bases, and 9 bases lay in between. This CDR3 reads CASSLQGFDTQYF. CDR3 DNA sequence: TGTGCCAGCAGCTTACAGGGGTTTGATACGCAGTATTTT. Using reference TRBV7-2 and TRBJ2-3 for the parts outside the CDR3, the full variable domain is GAGVSQSPSNKVTEKGKDVELRCDPISGHTALYWYRQSLGQGLEFLIYFQGNSAPDKSGLPSDRFSAERTGGSVSTLTIQRTQQEDSAVYLCASSLQGFDTQYFGPGTRLTVL.

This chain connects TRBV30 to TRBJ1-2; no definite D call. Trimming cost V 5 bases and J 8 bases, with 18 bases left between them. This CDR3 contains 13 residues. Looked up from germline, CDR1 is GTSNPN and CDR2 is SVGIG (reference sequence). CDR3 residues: CAWRYTAGEGYTF. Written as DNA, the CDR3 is TGTGCCTGGCGGTATACAGCTGGTGAGGGCTACACCTTC.

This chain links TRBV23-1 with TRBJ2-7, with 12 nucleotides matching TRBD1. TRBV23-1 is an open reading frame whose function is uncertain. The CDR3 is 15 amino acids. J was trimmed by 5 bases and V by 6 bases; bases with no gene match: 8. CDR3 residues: CASRGQGAIINEQYF. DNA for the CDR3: TGCGCCAGCAGGGGACAGGGGGCAATAATCAACGAGCAGTACTTC.